The following is a T cell receptor beta chain sequence with its context. Its target is unknown. Focal radiation and CTLA-4 blockade (ipilimumab) were tested in chemo-refractory metastatic non-small-cell lung cancer patients. These data are taken from a study of radiotherapy plus CTLA-4 blockade in lung cancer. Overall study context: For less than 20% of patients, objective responses occurred, and around 31% had disease control.

Generated by immunoSEQ multiplex PCR, the TCRdb table keeps only in-frame clones and is missing some. Among some 70,000 clones listed, 79% were seen once. Study findings and constraints: Expansion of tumor-derived TCR clones was observed in blood after radiotherapy plus ipilimumab. Reports identified early blood T cell clone dynamics, with interferon-beta, as the best response predictor.

This CDR3 spans 16 amino acids. The V and J ends lost 0 bases and 8 bases, in that order; junction bases with no gene match: 9. Looked up from germline, CDR1 is MNHEY and CDR2 is SVGAGI. Source: peripheral blood, taken from a patient treated with radiotherapy plus ipilimumab. This sequence joins TRBV6-5 and TRBJ2-1; 8 bases align to TRBD2. The sequence derives from a human donor with non-small cell lung cancer who had a complete response to radiotherapy plus ipilimumab. CDR3 loop: CASSYSTAGVKYEQFF. The CDR3 bases are TGTGCCAGCAGTTACTCGACAGCGGGGGTTAAGTATGAGCAGTTCTTC.